The clone carrying this T cell receptor beta chain was observed many times. After removal of 3 bases from V and 2 bases from J, the junction contained 5 bases not matched to a gene. The CDR3 covers 16 residues. The sample originates from a study of T cells in Graves' hyperthyroidism and ophthalmopathy. What was amplified from RNA transcripts were TCR beta CDR3 regions. Initially, a first-round RT-PCR of the TCR CDR3 employed the HTBI primer set. Via MiXCR, TCRdb re-called the multiplex PCR reads, giving one row per CDR3 protein. This sample has under 550,000 distinct CDR3 sequences, with about 20% found just once. Lactation, pregnancy, other autoimmune disease or uncontrolled infection excluded patients.

Sequences were obtained from blood. This TCR came from a man in his forties with Graves' ophthalmopathy. The gene calls are TRBV12-3 or TRBV12-4 and TRBJ2-3; the match to TRBD2 covers 10 bases. The CDR3 region has the DNA TGTGCCAGCAGTTTGCCTAGCGGGGGCTTCACAGATACGCAGTATTTT. Translating gives CASSLPSGGFTDTQYF.